The entry below gives a single TCR beta chain sequence along with its context. What it binds is unknown. The sample comes from a study of cytomegalovirus exposure and HLA in healthy donors. General study findings and limits: A later analysis showed that HLA-associated TCR beta chains had undergone more clonal expansion than equally common others. Later analysis suggested most CMV-associated TCR beta chains were HLA-restricted.

The CDR3 totals 13 residues. Germline V gene data show CDR1 as SNHLY and CDR2 as FYNNEI. V trimming: 2 bases; J trimming: 15 bases; junction bases outside the gene matches: 8. PCR primers comprised 60 Vbeta and 13 Jbeta primers. Clones were read by immunoSEQ multiplex PCR, and TCRdb kept only the in-frame ones, dropping some. This table holds about 100,000 clones, 74% found once. Source material: PBMCs. The sequence was obtained from a man between 50 and 59 years old in good health and CMV-seropositive. This chain links TRBV2 with TRBJ2-1; TRBD1 matches at 9 bases. For the CDR3, the DNA is TGTGCCAGCAGTGAAATGGGACAGGGCGAAGCGTTCTTC. Protein sequence: CASSEMGQGEAFF.